The 7 T cell receptor beta chains below were found in one sample sequenced in a study of T-cell reconstitution after alpha-beta-depleted transplantation in children. It was with unique molecular identifiers that the TCRbeta library was prepared. TCRdb called the PCR reads again in MiXCR, with one record for every CDR3 protein. This table holds around 600,000 distinct CDR3 sequences, 10% found once. The sample consisted of PBMCs from the stem cell graft donor, taken from the stem cell graft. Receptor source: a human donor who donated a stem cell graft to a child with acute myeloid leukemia.

This clonotype came up many times. This chain links TRBV7-2 with TRBJ1-1; TRBD1 aligns across 9 bases. V trimming: 6 bases; J trimming: 7 bases; junction bases outside the gene matches: 12. The CDR3 is made up of 15 amino acids. CDR1 is SGHTA and CDR2 is FQGNSA in the germline V gene. CDR3 in DNA: TGTGCCAGCAGAAGTACGGGACAGGGAAATTATGAAGCTTTCTTT. It is translated as CASRSTGQGNYEAFF.

The V and J genes are TRBV7-9 and TRBJ2-7; no definite D call. Trimming left V 5 bases short and J 4 bases short, with 18 bases between. Germline CDR1 SEHNR, CDR2 FQNEAQ (reference sequence). The CDR3 contains 15 residues. The chain's CDR3 is CASSPLSQSSYEQYF. The CDR3 DNA reads TGTGCCAGCAGCCCACTTTCCCAGAGCTCGTACGAGCAGTACTTC.

The J gene is TRBJ2-1, the V gene TRBV11-1; tentative D call: TRBD2 (6 bases). This CDR3 is 13 amino acids long. Trimming removed 4 bases at V and 9 bases at J, with 13 bases between. Per the germline V gene, CDR1 is SGHAT and CDR2 is FQDESV (reference sequence). This CDR3 is CASSWDWDGEQFF. As DNA, the CDR3 is TGTGCCAGCAGCTGGGACTGGGACGGTGAGCAGTTCTTC.

This clonotype was seen ten or more times. The V and J genes are TRBV7-8 and TRBJ2-7; the D is unclear. The CDR3 sequence is 12 residues long. Deletions cut 1 base from V and 5 bases from J, with 6 bases between. Germline CDR1 SGHVS, CDR2 FQNEAQ. The CDR3: CASSLDGHEQYF. The CDR3, as DNA: TGTGCCAGCAGCTTAGATGGTCACGAGCAGTACTTC.

This clonotype has ten or more counts. V and J are TRBV6-5 and TRBJ1-4, with a possible D match to TRBD1 (6 bases). V was cut by 2 bases and J by 7 bases, with 17 bases left in between. From germline, CDR1 is MNHEY and CDR2 SVGAGI. The CDR3 is made up of 16 amino acids. The CDR3 coding sequence is TGTGCCAGCAGTTACACAAGTCCACAGGGCATTGAAAAACTGTTTTTT. Amino acids: CASSYTSPQGIEKLFF.

At least ten counts were recorded for this clonotype. The J gene is TRBJ2-7, the V gene TRBV20-1; unclear D gene. V was clipped by 6 bases and J by 2 bases, with 11 bases between them. CDR3 length: 12 amino acids. CDR1 DFQATT and CDR2 SNEGSKA come from the germline V gene (reference sequence). The CDR3 DNA is TGCAGTGCCCGAAGTGGGACCTACGAGCAGTACTTC. It codes for CSARSGTYEQYF.

This clonotype has just a few counts. The chain recombines TRBV20-1 with TRBJ2-3, with 9 bases lining up with TRBD1. Germline V lookup: CDR1 DFQATT, CDR2 SNEGSKA (reference sequence). Trimming took 5 bases from V and 2 from J; bases not matched to a gene: 11. The CDR3 extends over 16 amino acids. As DNA, the CDR3 is TGCAGTGCTCCTCTGGGGACAGGGCGGTCCACAGATACGCAGTATTTT. It translates to CSAPLGTGRSTDTQYF.